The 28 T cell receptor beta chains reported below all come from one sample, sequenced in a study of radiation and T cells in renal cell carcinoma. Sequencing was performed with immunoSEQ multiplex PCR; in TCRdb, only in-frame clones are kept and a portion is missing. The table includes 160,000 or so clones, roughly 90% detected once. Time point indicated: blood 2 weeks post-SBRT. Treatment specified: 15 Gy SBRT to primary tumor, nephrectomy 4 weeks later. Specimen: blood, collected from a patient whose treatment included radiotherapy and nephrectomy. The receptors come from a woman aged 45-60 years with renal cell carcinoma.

CDR3 sequence: CASSFSGTEGNTIYF. In DNA, the CDR3 is TGCGCCAGCAGCTTTTCCGGGACCGAGGGAAACACCATATATTTT. V is TRBV5-1 and J is TRBJ1-3, with a possible D match to TRBD1 (5 bases). CDR3 length equals 15 residues. Trimming stripped 2 bases from V and 4 bases from J, with 13 bases between. In germline, CDR1 is SGHRS, CDR2 YFSETQ.

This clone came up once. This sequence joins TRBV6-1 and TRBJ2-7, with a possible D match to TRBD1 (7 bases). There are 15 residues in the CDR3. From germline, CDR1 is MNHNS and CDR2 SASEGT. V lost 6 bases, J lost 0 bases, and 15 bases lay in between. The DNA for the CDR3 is TGTGCCAGCAGCGCGGGACAGACCAGCTCCTACGAGCAGTACTTC. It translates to CASSAGQTSSYEQYF.

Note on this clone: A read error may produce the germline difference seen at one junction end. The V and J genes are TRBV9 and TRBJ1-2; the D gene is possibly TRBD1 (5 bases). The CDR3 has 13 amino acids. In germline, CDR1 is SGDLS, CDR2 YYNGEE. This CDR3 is CASSAQWDGDWCF. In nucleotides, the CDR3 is TGTGCCAGCAGCGCACAATGGGACGGAGACTGGTGCTTC.

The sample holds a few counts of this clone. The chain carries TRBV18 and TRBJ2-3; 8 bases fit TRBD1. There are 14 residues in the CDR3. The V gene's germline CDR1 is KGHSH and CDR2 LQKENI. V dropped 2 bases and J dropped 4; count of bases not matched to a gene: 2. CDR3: CASSPGQGSDTQYF. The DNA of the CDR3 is TGTGCCAGCTCACCAGGACAGGGTTCAGATACGCAGTATTTT. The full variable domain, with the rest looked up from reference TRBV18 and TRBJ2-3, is NAGVMQNPRHLVRRRGQEARLRCSPMKGHSHVYWYRQLPEEGLKFMVYLQKENIIDESGMPKERFSAEFPKEGPSILRIQQVVRGDSAAYFCASSPGQGSDTQYFGPGTRLTVL.

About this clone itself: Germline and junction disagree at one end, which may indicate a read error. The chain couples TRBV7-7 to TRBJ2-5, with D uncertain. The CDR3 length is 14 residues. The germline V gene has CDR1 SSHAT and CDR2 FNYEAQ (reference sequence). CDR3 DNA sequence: TGTGCTAGCAGCTTCGATCTGGTGGGGGAGACCCAGTACTTC. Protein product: CASSFDLVGETQYF.

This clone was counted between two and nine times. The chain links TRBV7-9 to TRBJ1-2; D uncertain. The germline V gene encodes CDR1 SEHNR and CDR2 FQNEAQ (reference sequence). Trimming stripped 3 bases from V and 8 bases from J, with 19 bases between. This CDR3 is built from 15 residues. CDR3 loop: CASSFTSARPLGYTF. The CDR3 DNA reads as TGTGCCAGCAGCTTCACGAGCGCAAGACCCTTGGGCTACACCTTC.

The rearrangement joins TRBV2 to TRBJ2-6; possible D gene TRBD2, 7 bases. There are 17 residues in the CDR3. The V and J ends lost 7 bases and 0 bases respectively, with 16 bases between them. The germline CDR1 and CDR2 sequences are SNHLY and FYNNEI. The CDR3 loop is CASNPWGGLSGANVLTF. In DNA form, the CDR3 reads TGTGCCAGCAATCCTTGGGGGGGGCTCTCTGGGGCCAACGTCCTGACTTTC.

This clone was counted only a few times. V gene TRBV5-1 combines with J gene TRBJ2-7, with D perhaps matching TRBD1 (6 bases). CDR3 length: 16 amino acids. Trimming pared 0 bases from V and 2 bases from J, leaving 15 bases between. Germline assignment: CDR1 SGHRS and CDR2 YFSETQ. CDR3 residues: CASSLGHRDTTYEQYF. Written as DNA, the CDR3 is TGCGCCAGCAGCTTGGGTCACCGGGACACTACCTACGAGCAGTACTTC.

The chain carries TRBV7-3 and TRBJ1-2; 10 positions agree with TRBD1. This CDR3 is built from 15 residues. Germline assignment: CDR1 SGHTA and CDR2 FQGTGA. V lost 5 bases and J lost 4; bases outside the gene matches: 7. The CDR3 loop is CASSTDRGPGYGYTF. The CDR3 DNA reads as TGTGCCAGCAGCACAGACAGGGGGCCTGGCTATGGCTACACCTTC.

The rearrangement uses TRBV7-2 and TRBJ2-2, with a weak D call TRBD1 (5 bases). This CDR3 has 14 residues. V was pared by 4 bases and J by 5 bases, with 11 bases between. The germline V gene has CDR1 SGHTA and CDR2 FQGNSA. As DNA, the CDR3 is TGTGCCAGCAGCTCAATAGGGGCTACCGGGGAGCTGTTTTTT. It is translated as CASSSIGATGELFF.

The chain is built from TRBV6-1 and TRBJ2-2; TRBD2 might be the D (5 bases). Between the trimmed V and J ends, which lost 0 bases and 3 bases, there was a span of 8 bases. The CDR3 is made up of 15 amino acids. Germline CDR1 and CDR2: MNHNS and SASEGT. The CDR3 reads CASSEAGADTGELFF. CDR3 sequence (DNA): TGTGCCAGCAGTGAAGCGGGAGCGGACACCGGGGAGCTGTTTTTT.

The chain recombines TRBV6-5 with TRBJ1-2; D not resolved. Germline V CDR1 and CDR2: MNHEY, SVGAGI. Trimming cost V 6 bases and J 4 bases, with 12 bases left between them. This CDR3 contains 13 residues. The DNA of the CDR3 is TGTGCCAGCAGCTTCGACGGAACCTATGGCTACACCTTC. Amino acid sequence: CASSFDGTYGYTF.

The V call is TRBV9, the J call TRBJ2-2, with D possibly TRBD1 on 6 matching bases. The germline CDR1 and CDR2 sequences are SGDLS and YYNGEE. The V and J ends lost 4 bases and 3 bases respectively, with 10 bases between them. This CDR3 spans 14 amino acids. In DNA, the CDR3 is TGTGCCAGCAGCCCACGGACAGACACCGGGGAGCTGTTTTTT. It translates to CASSPRTDTGELFF.

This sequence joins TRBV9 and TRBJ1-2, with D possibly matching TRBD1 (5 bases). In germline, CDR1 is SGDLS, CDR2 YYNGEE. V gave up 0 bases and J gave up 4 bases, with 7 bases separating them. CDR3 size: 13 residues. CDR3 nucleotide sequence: TGTGCCAGCAGCGTAGGACAGCTCTATGGCTACACCTTC. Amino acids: CASSVGQLYGYTF.

CDR3 in amino acids: CASSDLAGEVTDTQYF. The CDR3 DNA sequence: TGTGCCAGCAGTGACTTAGCGGGGGAAGTCACAGATACGCAGTATTTT. The V gene is TRBV6-1, the J gene TRBJ2-3; 9 positions agree with TRBD2. The germline CDR1 and CDR2 sequences are MNHNS and SASEGT. The CDR3 is 16 residues long. Trimming cost V 3 bases and J 2 bases; bases outside gene matches: 6.

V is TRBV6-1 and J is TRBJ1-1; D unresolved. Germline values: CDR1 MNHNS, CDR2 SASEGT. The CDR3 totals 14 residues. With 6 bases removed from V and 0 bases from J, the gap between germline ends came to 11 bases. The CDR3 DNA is TGTGCCAGCAGCCTGTCGACGGTGAACACTGAAGCTTTCTTT. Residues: CASSLSTVNTEAFF.

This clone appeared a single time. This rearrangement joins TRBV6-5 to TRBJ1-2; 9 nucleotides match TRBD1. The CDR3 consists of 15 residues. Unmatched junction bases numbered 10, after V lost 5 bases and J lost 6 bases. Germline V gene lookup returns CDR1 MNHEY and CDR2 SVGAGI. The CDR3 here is CASSTRDRVLHGYTF. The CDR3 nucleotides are TGTGCCAGCAGTACTAGGGACAGGGTGCTTCATGGCTACACCTTC.

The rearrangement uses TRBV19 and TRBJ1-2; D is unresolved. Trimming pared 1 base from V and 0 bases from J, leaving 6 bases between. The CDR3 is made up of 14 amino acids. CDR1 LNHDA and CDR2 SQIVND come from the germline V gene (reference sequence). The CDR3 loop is CASSIVRANYGYTF. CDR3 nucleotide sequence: TGTGCCAGTAGTATAGTCAGAGCTAACTATGGCTACACCTTC.

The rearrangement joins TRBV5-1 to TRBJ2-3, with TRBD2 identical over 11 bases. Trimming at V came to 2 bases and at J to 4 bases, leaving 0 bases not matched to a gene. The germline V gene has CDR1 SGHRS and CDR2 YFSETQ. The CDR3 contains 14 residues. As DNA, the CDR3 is TGCGCCAGCAGCTTTAGCGGGGGGGCAGATACGCAGTATTTT. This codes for CASSFSGGADTQYF.

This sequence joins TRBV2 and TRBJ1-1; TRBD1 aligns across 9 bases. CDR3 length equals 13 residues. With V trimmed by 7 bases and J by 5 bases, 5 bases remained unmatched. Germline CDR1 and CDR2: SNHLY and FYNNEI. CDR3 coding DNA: TGTGCCAGCACCGACAGGGGGGGGACTGAAGCTTTCTTT. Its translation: CASTDRGGTEAFF.

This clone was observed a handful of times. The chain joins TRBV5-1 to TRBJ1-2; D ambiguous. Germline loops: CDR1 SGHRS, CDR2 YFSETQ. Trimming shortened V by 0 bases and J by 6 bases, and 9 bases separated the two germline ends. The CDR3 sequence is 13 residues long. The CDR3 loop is CASSLVNGDGYTF. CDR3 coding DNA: TGCGCCAGCAGCTTGGTCAATGGCGATGGCTACACCTTC.

The CDR3 here is CASSIDRVQGGPNEQFF. The CDR3 coding sequence is TGTGCCAGTAGTATAGATCGGGTCCAGGGGGGACCCAATGAGCAGTTCTTC. The chain uses TRBV19 and TRBJ2-1, with D tentatively TRBD1 (7 bases). The CDR3 is 17 residues long. V shed 0 bases and J shed 6 bases, with 18 bases lying between them. CDR1 is LNHDA and CDR2 is SQIVND in the germline V gene (reference sequence).

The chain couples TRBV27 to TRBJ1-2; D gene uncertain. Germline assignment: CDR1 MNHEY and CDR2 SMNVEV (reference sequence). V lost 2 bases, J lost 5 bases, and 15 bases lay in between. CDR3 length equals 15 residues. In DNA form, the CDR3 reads TGTGCCAGCAGTTTAGGGATCCCACAACTTTATGGCTACACCTTC. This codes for CASSLGIPQLYGYTF.

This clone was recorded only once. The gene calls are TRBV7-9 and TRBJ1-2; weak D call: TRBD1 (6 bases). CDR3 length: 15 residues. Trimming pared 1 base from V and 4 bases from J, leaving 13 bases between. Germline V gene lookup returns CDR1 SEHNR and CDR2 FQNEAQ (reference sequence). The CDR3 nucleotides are TGTGCCAGCAGCTTAGAGACCCGGGACATCTATGGCTACACCTTC. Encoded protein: CASSLETRDIYGYTF.

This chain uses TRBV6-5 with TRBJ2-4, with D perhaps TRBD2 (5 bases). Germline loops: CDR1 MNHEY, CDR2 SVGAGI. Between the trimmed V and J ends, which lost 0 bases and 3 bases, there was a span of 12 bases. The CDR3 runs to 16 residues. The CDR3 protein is CASSYSTGLDKNIQYF. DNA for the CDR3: TGTGCCAGCAGTTACTCGACGGGGTTGGACAAAAACATTCAGTACTTC.

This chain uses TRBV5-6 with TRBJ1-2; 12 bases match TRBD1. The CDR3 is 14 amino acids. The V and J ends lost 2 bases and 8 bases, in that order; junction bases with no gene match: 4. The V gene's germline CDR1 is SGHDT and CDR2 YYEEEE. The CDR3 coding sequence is TGTGCCAGCAGCTTTGGGGACAGGGGGCCCGGCTACACCTTC. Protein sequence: CASSFGDRGPGYTF.

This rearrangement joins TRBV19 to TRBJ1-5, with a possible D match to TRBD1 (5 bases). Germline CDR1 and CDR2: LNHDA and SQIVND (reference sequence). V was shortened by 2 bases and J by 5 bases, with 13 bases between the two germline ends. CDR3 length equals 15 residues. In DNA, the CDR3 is TGTGCCAGTAGTATACCAGGAGGGGTGGATCAGCCCCAGCATTTT. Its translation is CASSIPGGVDQPQHF.

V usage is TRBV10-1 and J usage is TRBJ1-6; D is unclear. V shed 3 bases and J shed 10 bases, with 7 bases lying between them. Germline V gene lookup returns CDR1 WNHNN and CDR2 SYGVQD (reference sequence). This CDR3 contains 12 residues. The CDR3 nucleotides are TGCGCCAGCAGTGACTCGGGCTCACCCCTCCACTTT. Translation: CASSDSGSPLHF.